A selection of T cell receptor beta chains follows, all from one sample in a study of CXCR3-negative and CXCR3-positive naive CD8 T cells. TCRdb re-called the 5' RACE reads and catalogs CDR3 proteins one per entry, DNA excluded. The sample holds roughly 140,000 distinct CDR3 sequences. Source material: naive CXCR3+ CD8+ T cells from blood. Receptors were obtained from a human donor in good health. Some clones in this sample may be carry-over from other donors' samples. Both conserved end residues are part of each CDR3. Fields, in order: J gene, V gene, CDR3 protein.

TRBJ2-5,TRBV20-1,CSASRGDRPQETQYF
TRBJ2-1,TRBV20-1,CSASLFDRPNEQFF
TRBJ2-1,TRBV15,CATSREGGGTDEQFF
TRBJ2-7,TRBV20-1,CSASTPSGGSSYEQYF
TRBJ2-1,TRBV4-3,CASSQVVAGHNEQFF
TRBJ2-1,TRBV20-1,CSANIGSSYNEQFF
TRBJ2-1,TRBV9,CASSVEGGETYNEQFF
TRBJ2-1,TRBV12-3/TRBV12-4,CASTLGGTEQFF
TRBJ2-5,TRBV29-1,CSVEGSRTQYF
TRBJ2-5,TRBV12-3/TRBV12-4,CASSPWGGTVLRGSETQYF
TRBJ2-2,TRBV27,CASSLRQDGTGELFF
TRBJ2-1,TRBV12-3/TRBV12-4,CATSGPENAYNEQFF
TRBJ2-7,TRBV29-1,CSALTGTAYEQYF
TRBJ2-7,TRBV5-4,CAGSFERGGAYEQYF
TRBJ2-1,TRBV4-1,CASSRAASSEQFF
TRBJ2-1,TRBV29-1,CSGDITGNTQFF
TRBJ2-2,TRBV19,CASRGFRTGDTGELFF
TRBJ2-1,TRBV2,CASSEAGGKGEQFF
TRBJ2-3,TRBV12-3/TRBV12-4,CASSSPQAGTDTQYF
TRBJ2-1,TRBV29-1,CSVNQGWGSYNEQFF
TRBJ2-1,TRBV2,CASRGTSGGMSYNEQFF
TRBJ2-5,TRBV6-1,CASSEADGDREETQYF
TRBJ2-5,TRBV29-1,CSVEDRGPKTQYF
TRBJ2-1,TRBV6-2/TRBV6-3,CASRELAGVTKEQFF
TRBJ2-1,TRBV12-3/TRBV12-4,CASSFPSGGAKDNEQFF
TRBJ2-3,TRBV9,CASSASNTQYF
TRBJ2-1,TRBV20-1,CSAIGQPLRISYNEQFF
TRBJ2-7,TRBV25-1,CASSESQTVSYEQYF
TRBJ2-3,TRBV7-9,CASSLVSTSGETDTQYF
TRBJ2-7,TRBV29-1,CSVVSSGTETYEQYF
TRBJ2-7,TRBV7-9,CASSLVGLAGSEQYF
TRBJ2-1,TRBV6-2/TRBV6-3,CASSTLAFTYNEQFF
TRBJ1-1,TRBV27,CASRTITGVSLPSEAFF
TRBJ2-1,TRBV12-3/TRBV12-4,CASTGLAVDNEQFF
TRBJ2-7,TRBV2,CASSDPYESVEQYF
TRBJ2-3,TRBV5-1,CASIPPTGHGSTDTQYF
TRBJ1-2,TRBV27,CASSFLTLPYGYTF
TRBJ1-2,TRBV7-2,CASRVSEFNYGYTF
TRBJ2-7,TRBV20-1,CSAGLGDEQYF
TRBJ2-7,TRBV29-1,CSVASGSSYEQYF
TRBJ1-1,TRBV12-5,CASVPDRGLTEAFF
TRBJ2-3,TRBV13,CASSQSFARGSGTDTQYF
TRBJ1-1,TRBV6-2/TRBV6-3,CASSYQDRNTEAFF